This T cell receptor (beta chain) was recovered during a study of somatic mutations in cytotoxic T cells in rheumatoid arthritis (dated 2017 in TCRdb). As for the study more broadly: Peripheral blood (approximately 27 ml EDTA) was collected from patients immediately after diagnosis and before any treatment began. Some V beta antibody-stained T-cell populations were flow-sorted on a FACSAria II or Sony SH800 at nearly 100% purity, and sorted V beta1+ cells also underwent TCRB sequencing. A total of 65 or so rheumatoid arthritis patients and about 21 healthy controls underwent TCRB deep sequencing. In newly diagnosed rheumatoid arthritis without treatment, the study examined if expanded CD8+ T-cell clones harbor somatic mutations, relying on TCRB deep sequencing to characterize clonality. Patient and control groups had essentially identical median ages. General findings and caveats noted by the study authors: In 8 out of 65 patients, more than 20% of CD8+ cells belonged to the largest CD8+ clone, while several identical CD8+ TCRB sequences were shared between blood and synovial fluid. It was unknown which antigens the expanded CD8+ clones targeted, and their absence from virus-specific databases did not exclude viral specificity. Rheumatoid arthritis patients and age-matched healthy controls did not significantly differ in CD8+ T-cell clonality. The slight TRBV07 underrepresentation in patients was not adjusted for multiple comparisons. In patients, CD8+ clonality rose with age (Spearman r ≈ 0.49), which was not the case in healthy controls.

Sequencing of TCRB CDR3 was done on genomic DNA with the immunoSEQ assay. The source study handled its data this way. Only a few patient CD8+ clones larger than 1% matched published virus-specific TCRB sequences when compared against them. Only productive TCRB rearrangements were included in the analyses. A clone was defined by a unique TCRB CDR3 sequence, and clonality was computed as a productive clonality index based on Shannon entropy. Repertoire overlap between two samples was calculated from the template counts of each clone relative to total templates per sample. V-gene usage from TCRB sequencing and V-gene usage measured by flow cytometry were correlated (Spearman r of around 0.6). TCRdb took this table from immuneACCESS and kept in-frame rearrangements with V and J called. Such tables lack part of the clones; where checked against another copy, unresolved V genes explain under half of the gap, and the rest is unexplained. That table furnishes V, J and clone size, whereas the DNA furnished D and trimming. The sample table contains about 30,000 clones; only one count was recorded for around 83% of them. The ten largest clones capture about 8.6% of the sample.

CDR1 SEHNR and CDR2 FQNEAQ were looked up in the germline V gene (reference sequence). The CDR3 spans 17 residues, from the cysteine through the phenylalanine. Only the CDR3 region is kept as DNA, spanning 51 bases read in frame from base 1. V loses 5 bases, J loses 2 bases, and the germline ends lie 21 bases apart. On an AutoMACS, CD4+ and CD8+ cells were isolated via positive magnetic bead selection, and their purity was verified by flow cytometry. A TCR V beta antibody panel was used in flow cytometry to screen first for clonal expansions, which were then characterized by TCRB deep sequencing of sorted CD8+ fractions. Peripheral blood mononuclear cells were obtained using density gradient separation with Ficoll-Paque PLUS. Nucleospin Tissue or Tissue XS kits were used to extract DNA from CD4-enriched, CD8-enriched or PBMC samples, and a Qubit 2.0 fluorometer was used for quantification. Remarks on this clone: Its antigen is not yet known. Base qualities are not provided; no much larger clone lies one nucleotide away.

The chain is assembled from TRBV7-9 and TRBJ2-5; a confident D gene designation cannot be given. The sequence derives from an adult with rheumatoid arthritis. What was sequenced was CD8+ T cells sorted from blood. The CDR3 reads CASSDYGPPLPQETQYF. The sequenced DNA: TGTGCCAGCAGCGATTACGGACCCCCCTTGCCGCAAGAGACCCAGTACTTC. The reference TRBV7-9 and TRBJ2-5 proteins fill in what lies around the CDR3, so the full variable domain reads DTGVSQNPRHKITKRGQNVTFRCDPISEHNRLYWYRQTLGQGPEFLTYFQNEAQLEKSRLLSDRFSAERPKGSFSTLEIQRTEQGDSAMYLCASSDYGPPLPQETQYFGPGTRLLVL.